This is a list of T cell receptor beta chains from one sample in a study of T cell responses to AZD1222 COVID-19 vaccine. Generated by immunoSEQ multiplex PCR, the TCRdb table keeps only in-frame clones and is missing some. The table has about 180,000 clones, around 90% seen once; the top ten hold 20% to 30%. The sample consisted of peripheral blood, taken 28 days after the second AZD1222 dose. The receptor set was obtained from an adult who received the AZD1222 COVID-19 vaccine. Both conserved end residues are part of each CDR3. The D gene is left open where the match is weak. The size field is filled for only some rows; it gives once, few, many or a size class.

clone size,V gene,D gene,J gene,CDR3 protein,CDR3 DNA
few,TRBV7-9,TRBD2,TRBJ2-3,CASTKGGGTGLADTDTQYF,TGTGCCAGCACCAAAGGGGGGGGGACCGGACTAGCGGACACAGATACGCAGTATTTT
.,TRBV2,TRBD2,TRBJ2-7,CASSAGLAGNEQYF,TGTGCCAGCAGCGCAGGACTAGCGGGAAACGAGCAGTACTTC
.,TRBV14,.,TRBJ2-1,CASSQVSERAIYNEQFF,TGTGCCAGCAGCCAAGTCTCTGAGCGGGCCATCTACAATGAGCAGTTCTTC
.,TRBV7-2,.,TRBJ2-7,CASSDPPGFGQYF,TGTGCCAGCAGCGACCCGCCAGGGTTTGGGCAGTACTTC
.,TRBV2,TRBD1,TRBJ1-1,CASSGGRGWTEAFF,TGTGCCAGCAGTGGGGGCAGGGGGTGGACTGAAGCTTTCTTT
.,TRBV6-5,.,TRBJ2-7,CASTEGTGGIYEQYF,TGTGCCAGCACCGAGGGGACCGGGGGCATCTACGAGCAGTACTTC
.,TRBV18,.,TRBJ2-7,CASSPQGASSYEQYF,TGTGCCAGCTCACCACAGGGCGCTAGCTCCTACGAGCAGTACTTC
.,TRBV18,.,TRBJ2-7,CASSPQGSSYEQYF,TGTGCCAGCTCTCCACAGGGCTCCTCCTACGAGCAGTACTTC
.,TRBV6-2/TRBV6-3,.,TRBJ1-5,CASSYSTLGNQPQHF,TGTGCCAGCAGTTACTCGACCCTGGGCAATCAGCCCCAGCATTTT
.,TRBV27,.,TRBJ2-7,CASSLLGREQYF,TGTGCCAGCAGTTTATTGGGGAGGGAGCAGTACTTC